This note documents a single T cell receptor beta chain sequence. The target antigen is unknown. This record belongs to a study of CD8+CD57+ T cells in acquired aplastic anemia. General study points: The study identified more than 25 CD8+ CDR3 sequences shared by patients and controls.

Germline CDR1 and CDR2: DFQATT and SNEGSKA (reference sequence). There are 13 residues in the CDR3. V dropped 6 bases and J dropped 2; count of bases not matched to a gene: 7. The template for TCR beta VDJ and CDR3 sequence profiling was genomic DNA. TCRdb reprocessed the reads via MiXCR and lists one record per CDR3 protein. The sample gives about 400,000 distinct CDR3 sequences, around 72% of which show up once; 4% is in the top ten. The chain carries TRBV20-1 and TRBJ2-7; 7 nucleotides align to TRBD1. The clonotype comes from a human donor in good health, serving as a control. Material for sequencing was sorted CD4+, CD8+, or CD8+CD57+ T cells (not recorded which) from PBMCs. The CDR3 region has the DNA TGCAGTGCAAAGGGACAGACTACCTACGAGCAGTACTTC. It is translated as CSAKGQTTYEQYF.